This TCR beta chain was captured by sequencing in a study of T cells in Graves' hyperthyroidism and ophthalmopathy. Whole-study results and caveats: Through a model of 13 V-J features, ophthalmopathy was separated from stable hyperthyroidism.

Amplification of TCR beta CDR3 regions used RNA as the template. A first-round RT-PCR of the TCR CDR3 used the HTBI primer set. TCRdb used MiXCR to reprocess the multiplex PCR reads, holding one entry per CDR3 protein. The data contain 500,000 to 600,000 distinct CDR3 sequences, 40% to 55% of them singletons. The length of the CDR3 is 13 residues. Germline V CDR1 and CDR2: ENHRY, SYGVKD. Trimming pared 8 bases from V and 2 bases from J, leaving 12 bases between. Regarding this clonotype: The antigen remains unidentified.

The chain combines TRBV10-3 with TRBJ1-1; a weak D match, TRBD1 (6 bases). Material: peripheral blood or thyroid tissue (not recorded which). This receptor was taken from an adult woman with Graves' disease, either hyperthyroidism or ophthalmopathy (not recorded which). The CDR3 DNA is TGTGCCATCGGGGGACACCCTAACACTGAAGCTTTCTTT. It yields the protein CAIGGHPNTEAFF.